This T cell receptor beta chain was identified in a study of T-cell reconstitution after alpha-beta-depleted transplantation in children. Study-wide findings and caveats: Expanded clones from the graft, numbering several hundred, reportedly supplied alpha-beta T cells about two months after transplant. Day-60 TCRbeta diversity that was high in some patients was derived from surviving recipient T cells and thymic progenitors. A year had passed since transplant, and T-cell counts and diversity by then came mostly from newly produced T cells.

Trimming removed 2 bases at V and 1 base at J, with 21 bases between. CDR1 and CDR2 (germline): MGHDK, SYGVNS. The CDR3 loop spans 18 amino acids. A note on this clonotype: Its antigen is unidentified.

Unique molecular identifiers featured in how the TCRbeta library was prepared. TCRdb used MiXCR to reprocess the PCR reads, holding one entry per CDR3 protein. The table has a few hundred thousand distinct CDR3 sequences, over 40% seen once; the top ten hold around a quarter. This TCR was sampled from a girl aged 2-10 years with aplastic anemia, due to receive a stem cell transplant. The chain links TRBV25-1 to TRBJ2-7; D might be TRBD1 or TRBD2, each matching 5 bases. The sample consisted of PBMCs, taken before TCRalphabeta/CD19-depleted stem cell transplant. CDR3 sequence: CASSESLGRRGGSYEQYF. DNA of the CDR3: TGTGCCAGCAGTGAAAGTTTAGGGCGTCGGGGCGGTTCCTACGAGCAGTACTTC.